This T cell receptor beta chain was sequenced in a study of T cell responses to AZD1222 COVID-19 vaccine. Points from the study as a whole: Reportedly, nearly half the spike-specific TCRs target unmutated variant regions.

CDR1 and CDR2 (germline): SGHDT, YYEEEE. The CDR3 sequence is 13 residues long. V was trimmed by 1 base and J by 5 bases, leaving 10 bases between them. The repertoire was sequenced with immunoSEQ multiplex PCR; TCRdb's copy has only in-frame clones and lacks some. The table has 120,000 or so clones, about 88% seen once; the top ten hold about 1.6%. A note on this clone: The antigen remains undetermined.

The material sequenced was peripheral blood, taken on day 0 of AZD1222 vaccination. The receptor's source is an adult in good health. This rearrangement joins TRBV5-6 to TRBJ2-7; D not resolved. The CDR3: CASSLYNRHEQYF. DNA for the CDR3: TGTGCCAGCAGCTTGTACAATAGGCACGAGCAGTACTTC.